This T cell receptor (beta chain) was documented in a study of T cells in localized non-small cell lung cancer. General observations from the study: Among the top 100 tumor clones, a median 57 appeared in adjacent lung.

Comments on this clone: Antigen unknown.

This table comes from immunoSEQ multiplex PCR, and its TCRdb copy is limited to in-frame clones, with some not included. The sample carries 9,500 to 14,000 clones, just under 30% recorded once. With V trimmed by 7 bases and J by 2 bases, 9 bases remained unmatched. The CDR3 extends over 16 amino acids. Germline V CDR1 and CDR2: LNHDA, SQIVND (reference sequence). The rearrangement links TRBV19 to TRBJ2-2; 8 nucleotides match TRBD1. This clonotype originated in a man aged 35 to 70 with stage I lung adenocarcinoma. The sequenced sample was lung tumor tissue, obtained before any cancer treatment. The CDR3, as DNA: TGTGCCAGTAATAGGGACAGGTTGGAAAACACCGGGGAGCTGTTTTTT. Translation gives CASNRDRLENTGELFF.